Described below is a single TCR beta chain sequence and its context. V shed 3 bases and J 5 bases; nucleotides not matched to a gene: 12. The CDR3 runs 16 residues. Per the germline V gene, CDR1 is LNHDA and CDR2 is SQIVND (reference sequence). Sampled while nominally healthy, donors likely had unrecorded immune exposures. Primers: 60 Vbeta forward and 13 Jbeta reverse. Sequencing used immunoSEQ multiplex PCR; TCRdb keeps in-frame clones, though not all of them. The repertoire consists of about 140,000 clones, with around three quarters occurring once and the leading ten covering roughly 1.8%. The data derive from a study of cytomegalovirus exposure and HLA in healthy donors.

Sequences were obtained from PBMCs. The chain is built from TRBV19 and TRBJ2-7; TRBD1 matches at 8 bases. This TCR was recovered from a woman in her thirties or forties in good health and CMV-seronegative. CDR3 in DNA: TGTGCCAGTAGTATTATCCCTGGACAGGGATCCGACGAGCAGTACTTC. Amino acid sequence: CASSIIPGQGSDEQYF.